The T cell receptor (beta chain) described here comes from a study of cytomegalovirus exposure and HLA in healthy donors. Whole-study findings and limits: Segments of the TCR beta V type were, in most cases, productive about 87% or about 30% of the time in an earlier analysis. According to reports, the classifier identified cytomegalovirus status with high specificity and sensitivity. Information on immune exposure was restricted to one variable (CMV serostatus). A few chains tied to CMV proved CMV antigen-specific in vitro.

PCR amplification relied on 60 Vbeta primers (plus 13 Jbeta primers). TCRdb's table, derived via immunoSEQ multiplex PCR, lists solely in-frame clones and lacks some. The profile shows over 200,000 clones, around 89% of them singletons. On this clone: What it binds is unknown.

The CDR3 spans 16 residues. Germline-derived CDR1 and CDR2 are KGHSH and LQKENI. V gave up 5 bases and J gave up 5 bases; unmatched junction bases: 11. The rearrangement uses TRBV18 and TRBJ1-5; 8 bases are a match to TRBD1. This sequence was found in a woman aged 18-35 years in good health and CMV-seronegative. The specimen was PBMCs. CDR3: CASSERDRSPDQPQHF. In nucleotides, the CDR3 is TGTGCCAGCTCAGAGAGGGACAGGTCCCCCGATCAGCCCCAGCATTTT. The whole variable domain, remainder taken from reference TRBV18 and TRBJ1-5, is NAGVMQNPRHLVRRRGQEARLRCSPMKGHSHVYWYRQLPEEGLKFMVYLQKENIIDESGMPKERFSAEFPKEGPSILRIQQVVRGDSAAYFCASSERDRSPDQPQHFGDGTRLSIL.